The following is a T cell receptor beta chain sequence with its context. The antigen is not known. Regarding time point: patch test 3, about 24 weeks after DPC sensitization. Treatment in this sample: therapeutic diphenylcyclopropenone sensitization with weekly scalp DPC. Samples of blood were obtained prior to the application of each patch test. Germline CDR1 reads SGHVS; CDR2 reads FQNEAQ. V shed 5 bases, J shed 12 bases, and the junction held 14 bases outside the gene matches. CDR3 length: 15 amino acids. TCRdb re-analysed the RACE reads in MiXCR, keeping a single row per CDR3 protein. The repertoire includes some 71,000 distinct CDR3 sequences, approximately 10% of them detected once, and roughly 1.5% sits in the top ten. The data belong to a study of human T cells and chemical hapten exposure. Whole-study results and caveats: DPC sensitization left the count of TCRs above 1 in 1000 unchanged. Expanded TCR sets contained significantly more large CDR3 similarity clusters than controls.

V is TRBV7-8 and J is TRBJ2-1, with TRBD2 matching 9 bases. The input for sequencing was whole blood, taken in connection with sensitization to the hapten diphenylcyclopropenone (DPC). This TCR derives from a woman aged 50 to 65 with alopecia areata. Some clones in this sample may be carry-over from other donors' samples. CDR3 in DNA: TGTGCCAGCAGCCCCGGACTAGCGCATGAACGGGGGCAGTTCTTC. Protein product: CASSPGLAHERGQFF. Using reference TRBV7-8 and TRBJ2-1 for the parts outside the CDR3, the full variable domain is GAGVSQSPRYKVAKRGQDVALRCDPISGHVSLFWYQQALGQGPEFLTYFQNEAQLDKSGLPSDRFFAERPEGSVSTLKIQRTQQEDSAVYLCASSPGLAHERGQFFGPGTRLTVL.